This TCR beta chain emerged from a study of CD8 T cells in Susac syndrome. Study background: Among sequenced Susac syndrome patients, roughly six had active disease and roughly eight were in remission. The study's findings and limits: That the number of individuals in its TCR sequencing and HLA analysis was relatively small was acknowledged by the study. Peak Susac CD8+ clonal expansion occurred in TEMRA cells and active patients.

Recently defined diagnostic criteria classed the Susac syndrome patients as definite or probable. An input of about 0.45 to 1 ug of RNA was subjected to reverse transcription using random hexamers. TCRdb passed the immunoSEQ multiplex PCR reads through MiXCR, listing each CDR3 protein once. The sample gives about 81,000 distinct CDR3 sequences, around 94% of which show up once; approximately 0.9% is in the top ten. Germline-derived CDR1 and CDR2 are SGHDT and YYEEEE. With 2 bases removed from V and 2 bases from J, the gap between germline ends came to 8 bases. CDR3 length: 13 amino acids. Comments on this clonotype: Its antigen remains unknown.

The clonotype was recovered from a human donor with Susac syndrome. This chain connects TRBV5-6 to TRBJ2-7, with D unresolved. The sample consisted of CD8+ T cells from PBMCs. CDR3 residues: CASSLAQTYEQYF. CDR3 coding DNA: TGTGCCAGCAGCTTAGCACAGACCTACGAGCAGTACTTC.